The clone carrying this T cell receptor (beta chain) is a singleton in its sample. The sample originates from a study of cytomegalovirus exposure and HLA in healthy donors. PCR involved 60 Vbeta and 13 Jbeta primers. Assay: immunoSEQ multiplex PCR; the TCRdb copy retains only in-frame clones and omits some. The repertoire holds about 140,000 clones, 80% seen once, with 1.2% in the top ten. CDR3 length equals 14 residues. V shed 5 bases, J shed 2 bases, and the junction held 5 bases outside the gene matches. CDR1 SEHNR and CDR2 FQNEAQ come from the germline V gene (reference sequence). The TCR was taken from a female donor in good health and CMV-seronegative. The sample comprised PBMCs. The chain links TRBV7-9 to TRBJ2-5, with 7 bases aligning to TRBD1. The CDR3 nucleotides read TGTGCCAGCAGCGAAGGACAGGCTCAAGAGACCCAGTACTTC. Amino acids: CASSEGQAQETQYF.